One and the same sample provided the 17 T cell receptor beta chains below, sequenced in a study of blood T cell repertoires in COVID-19. Profiled with immunoSEQ multiplex PCR; TCRdb holds only in-frame clones, not every one. The table includes about 69,000 clones, 70% to 90% detected once. Sequencing input: peripheral blood. The receptors shown here come from a man between 40 and 49 years old with COVID-19, enrolled during active disease.

The rearrangement links TRBV10-2 to TRBJ2-1; 12 bases align to TRBD2. The CDR3 contains 18 residues. Germline values: CDR1 WSHSY, CDR2 SAAADI. The ends lost 0 bases at V and 5 bases at J; junction bases unmatched: 8. The CDR3 here is CASSESRTSGVRDNEQFF. The DNA of the CDR3 is TGCGCCAGCAGTGAGTCCCGGACTAGCGGGGTAAGGGACAATGAGCAGTTCTTC.

V usage is TRBV5-1 and J usage is TRBJ2-2; tentative D call: TRBD1 (5 bases). CDR3 length: 15 amino acids. CDR1 is SGHRS, CDR2 YFSETQ, per germline. V was trimmed by 4 bases and J by 2 bases, leaving 12 bases between them. CDR3 residues: CASSRSTANTGELFF. The CDR3 nucleotides read TGCGCCAGCAGCCGGTCGACAGCCAACACCGGGGAGCTGTTTTTT.

On this clone: Other DNA sequences in this specimen translate into the identical CDR3. The chain is built from TRBV5-1 and TRBJ2-1; 14 positions agree with TRBD2. V was clipped by 4 bases and J by 6 bases; unmatched bases: 9. This CDR3 comprises 17 residues. The germline V gene has CDR1 SGHRS and CDR2 YFSETQ. CDR3 sequence (DNA): TGCGCCAGCAGCCCCGGACTAGCGGGGGGCCTAGGCAATGAGCAGTTCTTC. Amino acids: CASSPGLAGGLGNEQFF. The whole variable domain, filled in from reference TRBV5-1 and TRBJ2-1, reads KAGVTQTPRYLIKTRGQQVTLSCSPISGHRSVSWYQQTPGQGLQFLFEYFSETQRNKGNFPGRFSGRQFSNSRSEMNVSTLELGDSALYLCASSPGLAGGLGNEQFFGPGTRLTVL.

V is TRBV10-3 and J is TRBJ1-6; 8 bases align to TRBD1. This CDR3 comprises 12 residues. Germline values: CDR1 ENHRY, CDR2 SYGVKD. The V and J ends lost 8 bases and 10 bases, in that order; junction bases with no gene match: 4. The CDR3 sequence is CAIQGAGSPLHF. As DNA, the CDR3 is TGTGCCATCCAGGGGGCGGGATCACCCCTCCACTTT.

The chain has TRBV3-1 (or the pseudogene TRBV3-2) and TRBJ1-1, with TRBD1 as a possible D gene (5 bases). This CDR3 has 13 residues. Germline V CDR1 and CDR2: LGHDT, YNNKEL (reference sequence). The V gene lost 6 bases and the J gene lost 2 bases, with 10 bases spanning the gap. CDR3 nucleotides: TGTGCCAGCAGACTTGGACACAACACTGAAGCTTTCTTT. The encoded protein is CASRLGHNTEAFF.

V is TRBV19 and J is TRBJ2-1, with 11 nucleotides matching TRBD2. CDR3 length: 18 residues. Germline CDR1 and CDR2: LNHDA and SQIVND (reference sequence). J gave up 8 bases and V 5 bases, and 17 bases lay outside the gene matches. CDR3: CASSAHRASGGLWDEQFF. The CDR3 coding sequence is TGTGCCAGTAGTGCCCACCGCGCTAGCGGGGGGCTCTGGGATGAGCAGTTCTTC.

The chain is built from TRBV18 and TRBJ1-4, with D tentatively TRBD1 (6 bases). This CDR3 is built from 13 residues. The V and J ends lost 3 bases and 6 bases respectively, with 8 bases between them. Germline V gene sequence: CDR1 KGHSH, CDR2 LQKENI. The CDR3 loop is CASSPSGDEKLFF. DNA for the CDR3: TGTGCCAGCTCACCCTCAGGGGATGAAAAACTGTTTTTT.

This clone turned up a few times. V and J are TRBV6-2 or TRBV6-3 and TRBJ1-2; possibly TRBD1 for D (6 bases). CDR1 MNHEY and CDR2 SVGEGT come from the germline V gene. Trimming left V 2 bases short and J 7 bases short, with 14 bases between. CDR3 length equals 14 residues. Here the CDR3 reads CASSYAGQTIGYTF. CDR3 in DNA: TGTGCCAGCAGTTACGCAGGACAGACTATTGGCTACACCTTC.

This chain connects TRBV7-7 to TRBJ2-7; D perhaps matches TRBD2 (6 bases). This CDR3 region has 15 residues. The germline CDR1 and CDR2 sequences are SSHAT and FNYEAQ (reference sequence). Trimming shortened V by 2 bases and J by 2 bases, and 13 bases separated the two germline ends. CDR3: CASSLRLGEAYEQYF. The DNA of the CDR3 is TGTGCCAGCAGCTTAAGACTAGGGGAAGCCTACGAGCAGTACTTC.

This chain connects TRBV10-2 to TRBJ2-5; 7 nucleotides line up with TRBD2. In germline, CDR1 is WSHSY, CDR2 SAAADI. The CDR3 length is 14 residues. With 7 bases clipped from V and 2 bases from J, the junction kept 7 bases outside the gene matches. DNA of the CDR3: TGCGCCAGCATGACTAGCTCAGTACAAGAGACCCAGTACTTC. It codes for CASMTSSVQETQYF.

The V call is TRBV6-5, the J call TRBJ1-1; no clear D. Germline-derived CDR1 and CDR2 are MNHEY and SVGAGI. The length of the CDR3 is 13 residues. V was cut by 11 bases and J by 1 base, with 14 bases left in between. CDR3 nucleotides: TGTGCCGGCATGTCGCGGGGGAACACTGAAGCTTTCTTT. As protein: CAGMSRGNTEAFF.

This chain uses TRBV11-2 with TRBJ1-3, with 8 positions matching TRBD1. The CDR3 totals 15 residues. Unmatched junction bases numbered 4, after V lost 0 bases and J lost 6 bases. CDR1 is SGHAT, CDR2 FQNNGV, per germline. The CDR3 loop is CASSLDGQGANTIYF. Written as DNA, the CDR3 is TGTGCCAGCAGCTTAGACGGACAGGGTGCAAACACCATATATTTT.

This chain uses TRBV6-4 with TRBJ2-3; TRBD2 is a possible D gene (6 bases). V was cut by 0 bases and J by 8 bases, with 9 bases left in between. Per the germline V gene, CDR1 is MRHNA and CDR2 is SNTAGT. The CDR3 totals 13 residues. In DNA form, the CDR3 reads TGTGCCAGCAGTGACTCAACGGGGGTTACGCAGTATTTT. Translation gives CASSDSTGVTQYF.

The V gene is TRBV19, the J gene TRBJ2-7; D gene unclear. Germline CDR1 LNHDA, CDR2 SQIVND (reference sequence). CDR3 length equals 14 residues. V was trimmed by 0 bases and J by 6 bases, leaving 12 bases between them. CDR3 DNA: TGTGCCAGTAGTATAGAGGTCGCGGCCGGCGAGCAGTACTTC. This codes for CASSIEVAAGEQYF.

The rearrangement links TRBV6-5 to TRBJ1-2; D possibly corresponds to TRBD1 (6 bases). Trimming pared 5 bases from V and 2 bases from J, leaving 15 bases between. This CDR3 contains 15 residues. Germline V CDR1 and CDR2: MNHEY, SVGAGI. The CDR3 sequence: CASSTTITGNYGYTF. DNA of the CDR3: TGTGCCAGCAGTACAACTATTACAGGGAACTATGGCTACACCTTC.

The chain uses TRBV15 and TRBJ2-5, with 8 nucleotides matching TRBD1. The germline V gene has CDR1 LNHNV and CDR2 YYDKDF (reference sequence). Trimming cost V 2 bases and J 5 bases; bases outside gene matches: 7. The CDR3 is 15 amino acids. The CDR3 sequence: CATSRSGQGPETQYF. The CDR3 DNA follows: TGTGCCACCAGCAGAAGCGGACAGGGCCCTGAGACCCAGTACTTC. The entire variable domain, with the rest obtained from reference TRBV15 and TRBJ2-5, is as follows: DAMVIQNPRYQVTQFGKPVTLSCSQTLNHNVMYWYQQKSSQAPKLLFHYYDKDFNNEADTPDNFQSRRPNTSFCFLDIRSPGLGDTAMYLCATSRSGQGPETQYFGPGTRLLVL.

The chain joins TRBV30 to TRBJ1-4, with TRBD1 matching 10 bases. Germline CDR1 is GTSNPN and CDR2 is SVGIG (reference sequence). V shed 0 bases and J 8 bases; nucleotides not matched to a gene: 6. CDR3 length: 15 amino acids. The CDR3 loop is CAWSVRDRGSEKLFF. The CDR3 DNA is TGTGCCTGGAGTGTACGGGACAGGGGTAGCGAAAAACTGTTTTTT.